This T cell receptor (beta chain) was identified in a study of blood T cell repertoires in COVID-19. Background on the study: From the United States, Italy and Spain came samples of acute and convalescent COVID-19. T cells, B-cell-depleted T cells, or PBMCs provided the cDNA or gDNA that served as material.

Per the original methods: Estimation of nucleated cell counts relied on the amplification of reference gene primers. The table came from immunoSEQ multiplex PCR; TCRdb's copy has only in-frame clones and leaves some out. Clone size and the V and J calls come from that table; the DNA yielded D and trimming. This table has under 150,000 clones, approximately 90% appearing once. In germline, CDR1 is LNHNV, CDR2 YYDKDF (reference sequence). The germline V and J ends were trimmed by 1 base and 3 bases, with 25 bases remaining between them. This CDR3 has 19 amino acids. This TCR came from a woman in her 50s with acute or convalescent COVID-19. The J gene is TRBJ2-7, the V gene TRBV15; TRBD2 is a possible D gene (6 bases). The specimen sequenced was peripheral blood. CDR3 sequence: CATSRVGGRGKGKSYEQYF. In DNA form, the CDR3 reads TGTGCCACCAGCAGAGTGGGGGGTCGAGGGAAGGGGAAGAGCTACGAGCAGTACTTC.